The entry below gives a single TCR beta chain sequence along with its context. The source of the sample is a study of T cell changes during pregnancy in multiple sclerosis. Germline V gene data show CDR1 as SGHKS and CDR2 as YYEKEE (reference sequence). The CDR3 spans 15 residues. The V gene end was trimmed by 0 bases and the J gene end by 6 bases; junction bases not matched to a gene: 6. Profiling relied on immunoSEQ multiplex PCR, and the TCRdb table lists in-frame clones only, not all of them. This table has approximately 60,000 clones, over 85% appearing once. The rearrangement links TRBV5-5 to TRBJ2-7, with 10 positions matching TRBD1. The clonotype was recovered from a female donor with multiple sclerosis, enrolled in a pregnancy study. Sample: CD4+ T cells from peripheral blood mononuclear cells, taken before pregnancy. The CDR3 DNA is TGTGCCAGCAGCTTGGCCGGGACAGGGGTATCCGAGCAGTACTTC. Amino acid sequence: CASSLAGTGVSEQYF.